A selection of T cell receptor beta chains follows, all from one sample in a study of blood T cell repertoires in COVID-19. Sequencing used immunoSEQ multiplex PCR; TCRdb keeps in-frame clones, though not all of them. The table lists around 72,000 clones, over 70% of them singletons. Material for sequencing was peripheral blood. The source is a middle-aged man with active COVID-19. The CDR3 runs from the conserved cysteine through the conserved F or W. The D gene is left open where the match is weak. Clone size is shown for a subset of rows, as once, few, many or a class of expanded clone.

CDR3 length | D gene | clone size | J gene | V gene | CDR3 protein | CDR3 DNA
14 | - | - | TRBJ2-7 | TRBV2 | CASSGGTVDYEQYF | TGTGCCAGCAGTGGCGGGACTGTAGACTACGAGCAGTACTTC
15 | - | - | TRBJ1-1 | TRBV7-9 | CASSFDSTRNTEAFF | TGTGCCAGCAGCTTTGACAGCACCAGAAACACTGAAGCTTTCTTT
14 | - | once | TRBJ1-3 | TRBV3-1/TRBV3-2 | CASSQMSGGNTIYF | TGTGCCAGCAGCCAAATGAGCGGTGGAAACACCATATATTTT
15 | TRBD1 | - | TRBJ2-7 | TRBV5-1 | CASSPGTGWSYEQYF | TGCGCCAGCAGCCCCGGGACAGGGTGGAGCTACGAGCAGTACTTC
16 | TRBD1 | - | TRBJ1-5 | TRBV6-1 | CASSVGTGGAGQPQHF | TGTGCCAGCAGTGTAGGGACAGGGGGCGCCGGTCAGCCCCAGCATTTT
16 | TRBD1 | - | TRBJ1-1 | TRBV5-1 | CASSFTGDPMNTEAFF | TGCGCCAGCAGTTTCACAGGGGACCCTATGAACACTGAAGCTTTCTTT
16 | TRBD1 | - | TRBJ2-2 | TRBV27 | CASSRNGQVLTGELFF | TGTGCCAGCAGCCGAAACGGACAGGTTCTCACCGGGGAGCTGTTTTTT
15 | TRBD2 | - | TRBJ2-4 | TRBV7-3 | CASSVSGAAKNIQYF | TGTGCCAGCAGCGTAAGCGGGGCAGCCAAAAACATTCAGTACTTC
17 | TRBD2 | - | TRBJ2-5 | TRBV28 | CASSSPTSGSPTETQYF | TGTGCCAGCAGTTCCCCGACTAGCGGGAGCCCTACAGAGACCCAGTACTTC
13 | - | - | TRBJ2-2 | TRBV28 | CAILTGDTGELFF | TGTGCCATCCTAACGGGGGACACCGGGGAGCTGTTTTTT
14 | - | - | TRBJ2-1 | TRBV7-3 | CASSLGTNGNEQFF | TGTGCCAGCAGCTTAGGGACAAACGGCAATGAGCAGTTCTTC
17 | TRBD1 | - | TRBJ2-1 | TRBV11-2 | CASSSRTGILSYNEQFF | TGTGCCAGCAGCTCACGGACAGGGATACTCTCCTACAATGAGCAGTTCTTC
14 | TRBD1 | - | TRBJ1-2 | TRBV3-1/TRBV3-2 | CASSPGTGGLGYTF | TGTGCCAGCAGCCCCGGGACAGGGGGCCTGGGCTACACCTTC
12 | - | few | TRBJ2-7 | TRBV20-1 | CSASLREYEQYF | TGCAGTGCTAGTCTAAGGGAGTACGAGCAGTACTTC
14 | TRBD1 | few | TRBJ1-2 | TRBV5-1 | CASSSTRDRGGYTF | TGCGCCAGCAGCTCTACGCGGGACAGGGGTGGCTACACCTTC
15 | TRBD2 | - | TRBJ2-7 | TRBV11-2 | CASSLELAGASAQYF | TGTGCCAGCAGCTTAGAGTTAGCGGGGGCGTCGGCGCAGTACTTC
13 | - | few | TRBJ1-1 | TRBV6-6 | CASSYLLGGEAFF | TGTGCCAGCAGTTACTTATTGGGGGGAGAAGCTTTCTTT
16 | - | few | TRBJ2-7 | TRBV3-1/TRBV3-2 | CASSQDLASSSYEQYF | TGTGCCAGCAGCCAAGATTTAGCATCGAGCTCCTACGAGCAGTACTTC
14 | - | - | TRBJ1-4 | TRBV19 | CASSVDNPREKLFF | TGTGCCAGTAGTGTTGATAACCCGAGGGAAAAACTGTTTTTT
15 | TRBD1 | - | TRBJ2-7 | TRBV5-1 | CASRPERDSIYEQYF | TGCGCCAGCAGACCAGAACGGGACAGCATCTACGAGCAGTACTTC
16 | - | - | TRBJ2-1 | TRBV7-8 | CASSLLGTPSYNEQFF | TGTGCCAGCAGCTTACTCGGGACTCCCTCCTACAATGAGCAGTTCTTC
16 | TRBD1 | - | TRBJ1-5 | TRBV6-5 | CASSYQTGEYGQPQHF | TGTGCCAGCAGTTACCAGACAGGGGAGTATGGTCAGCCCCAGCATTTT
14 | - | - | TRBJ2-5 | TRBV18 | CASSPLQGQETQYF | TGTGCCAGCTCACCACTCCAGGGCCAAGAGACCCAGTACTTC
14 | - | - | TRBJ1-1 | TRBV6-5 | CASRQRGPPTEAFF | TGTGCCAGCAGACAAAGAGGCCCCCCCACTGAAGCTTTCTTT
16 | - | - | TRBJ1-2 | TRBV13 | CASSAWEDIRDYGYTF | TGTGCCAGCAGCGCCTGGGAGGACATACGGGACTATGGCTACACCTTC
13 | - | few | TRBJ2-2 | TRBV9 | CASSPVFSGELFF | TGTGCCAGCAGCCCAGTCTTCTCCGGGGAGCTGTTTTTT
13 | - | - | TRBJ1-2 | TRBV7-6 | CASSPTGNYGYTF | TGTGCCAGCAGCCCTACCGGGAACTATGGCTACACCTTC
14 | - | - | TRBJ1-5 | TRBV25-1 | CASSEAGNMLAQHF | TGTGCCAGCAGTGAAGCAGGGAATATGTTAGCCCAGCATTTT
17 | - | - | TRBJ2-3 | TRBV7-9 | CASSLRTTSTGTDTQYF | TGTGCCAGCAGCTTAAGGACTACCAGCACGGGCACAGATACGCAGTATTTT
12 | - | - | TRBJ2-1 | TRBV11-2 | CASSVQLYEQFF | TGTGCCAGCAGCGTGCAGTTGTATGAGCAGTTCTTC